This T cell receptor beta chain derives from a study of shared clonotypes between healthy human individuals. Study at large: CD4 naive and CD4 memory each took three plates per donor, while CD8 naive took two and CD8 memory one. Overall study findings and caveats: In the sorted subsets, rarefaction showed sequencing was incomplete despite large depth.

In the case of this clone: Its specificity is unknown.

TCRdb keeps only in-frame clones here, not all; method: immunoSEQ multiplex PCR. This table has 500,000 or so clones, approximately 94% appearing once. Unmatched junction bases numbered 5, after V lost 8 bases and J lost 3 bases. This CDR3 comprises 14 residues. The germline V gene encodes CDR1 SNHLY and CDR2 FYNNEI. Healthy HIV-negative adults without recent acute infections or vaccinations served as donors. Naive CD45RA+ and memory CD45RA-negative subsets were split from CD4+ cells. Material for sequencing was naive CD4+ T cells sorted from blood. Subset of the sample: CD45RA+ positively selected. The J gene is TRBJ2-3, the V gene TRBV2, with 10 bases lining up with TRBD2. The clonotype comes from a woman aged 25 to 39 in good health. The CDR3 region has the DNA TGTGCCAGCGAGTCTAGCGGGAGAACAGATACGCAGTATTTT. It is translated as CASESSGRTDTQYF.